This T cell receptor beta chain was sequenced for a study of CD8 T cells in Susac syndrome. A word on this clonotype: The antigen remains unidentified. At one of its ends the junction is not consistent with the germline gene, which may arise from a read error.

After extraction with the RNeasy kit, about 0.45 to 1 ug of the RNA was reverse transcribed using random hexamers. A multiplex approach, immunoSEQ multiplex PCR, amplified TCR beta CDR3 across 54 Vbeta and 13 Jbeta. TCRdb analysed the immunoSEQ multiplex PCR reads with MiXCR anew, one entry per CDR3 protein. The sample lists tens of thousands of distinct CDR3 sequences; roughly 90% were seen once. Study-level points and caveats: As acknowledged by the study, its TCR sequencing and HLA analysis included a relatively small number of individuals.

The multiple sclerosis controls, all treatment-naive patients, had relapsing-remitting disease that was stable or active. The CDR3 spans 14 residues. The V and J genes are TRBV12-3 or TRBV12-4 and TRBJ2-1; 9 positions match TRBD2. Input material: CD8+ T cells from PBMCs. This receptor was taken from a human donor with multiple sclerosis. The CDR3: CASSLAGPDNEQFF. CDR3 bases: TGTGCCAGCAGTCTAGCGGGACCAGACAATGAGCAGTTCTTC.